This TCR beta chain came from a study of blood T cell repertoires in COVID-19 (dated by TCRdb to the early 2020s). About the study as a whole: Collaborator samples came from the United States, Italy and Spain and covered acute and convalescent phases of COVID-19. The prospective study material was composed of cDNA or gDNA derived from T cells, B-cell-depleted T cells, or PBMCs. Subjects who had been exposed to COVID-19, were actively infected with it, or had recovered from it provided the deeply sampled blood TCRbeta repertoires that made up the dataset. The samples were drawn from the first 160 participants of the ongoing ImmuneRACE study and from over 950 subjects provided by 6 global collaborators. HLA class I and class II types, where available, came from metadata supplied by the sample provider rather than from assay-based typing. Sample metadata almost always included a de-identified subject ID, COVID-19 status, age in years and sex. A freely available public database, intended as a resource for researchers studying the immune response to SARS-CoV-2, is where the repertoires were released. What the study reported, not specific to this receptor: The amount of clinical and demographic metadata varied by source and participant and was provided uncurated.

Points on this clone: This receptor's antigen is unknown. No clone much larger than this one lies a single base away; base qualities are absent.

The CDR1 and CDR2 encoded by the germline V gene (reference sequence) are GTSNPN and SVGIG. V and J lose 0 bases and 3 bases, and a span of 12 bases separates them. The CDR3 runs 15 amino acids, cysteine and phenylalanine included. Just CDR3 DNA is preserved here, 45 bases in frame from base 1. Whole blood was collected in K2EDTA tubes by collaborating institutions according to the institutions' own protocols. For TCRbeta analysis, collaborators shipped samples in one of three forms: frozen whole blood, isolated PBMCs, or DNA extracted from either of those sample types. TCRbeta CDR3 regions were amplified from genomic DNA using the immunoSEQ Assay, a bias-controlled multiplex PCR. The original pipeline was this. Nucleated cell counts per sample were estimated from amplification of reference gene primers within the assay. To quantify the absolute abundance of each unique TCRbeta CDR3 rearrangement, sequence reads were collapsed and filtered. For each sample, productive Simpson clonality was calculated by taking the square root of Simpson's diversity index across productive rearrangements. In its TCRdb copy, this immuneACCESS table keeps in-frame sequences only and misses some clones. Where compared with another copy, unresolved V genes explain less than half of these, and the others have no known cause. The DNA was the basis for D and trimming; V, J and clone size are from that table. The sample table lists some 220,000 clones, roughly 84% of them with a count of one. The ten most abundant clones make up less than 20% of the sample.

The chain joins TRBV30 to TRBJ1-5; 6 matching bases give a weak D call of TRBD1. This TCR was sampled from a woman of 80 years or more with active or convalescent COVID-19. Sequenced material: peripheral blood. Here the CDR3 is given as CAWSVGGEFNQPQHF. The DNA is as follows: TGTGCCTGGAGTGTAGGGGGAGAATTCAATCAGCCCCAGCATTTT. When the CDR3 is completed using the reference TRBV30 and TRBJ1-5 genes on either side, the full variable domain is SQTIHQWPATLVQPVGSPLSLECTVEGTSNPNLYWYRQAAGRGLQLLFYSVGIGQISSEVPQNLSASRPQDRQFILSSKKLLLSDSGFYLCAWSVGGEFNQPQHFGDGTRLSIL.